The 17 T cell receptor beta chains below were found in one sample sequenced in a study of patients and donors after allogeneic stem cell transplantation. TCRdb independently ran MiXCR on the RT-PCR reads; one entry per CDR3 protein. The sample carries approximately 250,000 distinct CDR3 sequences, approximately 14% recorded once. Sequencing was done on a sample of blood, either unsorted or a sorted T cell fraction (not recorded which). These receptors came from a human donor who was either an allogeneic HSCT recipient or a stem cell or donor lymphocyte infusion donor (not recorded which). It is not recorded whose cells these are; they may come from a transplant donor.

This chain joins TRBV7-9 and TRBJ2-5, with D possibly being TRBD1 or TRBD2 (6 bases each). V shed 5 bases and J shed 5 bases, with 18 bases lying between them. The CDR3 consists of 15 residues. Germline-derived CDR1 and CDR2 are SEHNR and FQNEAQ (reference sequence). CDR3 sequence: CASSRSGEQGETQYF. The CDR3 DNA reads as TGTGCCAGCAGCCGGTCGGGAGAACAGGGCGAGACCCAGTACTTC. Using reference TRBV7-9 and TRBJ2-5 for the parts outside the CDR3, the full variable domain is DTGVSQNPRHKITKRGQNVTFRCDPISEHNRLYWYRQTLGQGPEFLTYFQNEAQLEKSRLLSDRFSAERPKGSFSTLEIQRTEQGDSAMYLCASSRSGEQGETQYFGPGTRLLVL.

The table lists this clonotype with many counts. J is TRBJ1-5 and V is TRBV15; 8 bases map to TRBD1. V lost 3 bases and J lost 6; bases outside the gene matches: 13. This CDR3 contains 17 residues. Germline V gene lookup returns CDR1 LNHNV and CDR2 YYDKDF (reference sequence). DNA of the CDR3: TGTGCCACCAGCAGTCATCTTGGGACAGGCAGGGCTCAGCCCCAGCATTTT. It specifies CATSSHLGTGRAQPQHF.

This clonotype was recorded many times. The V and J genes are TRBV7-3 and TRBJ2-2, with no clear D. The CDR3 sequence is 15 residues long. In germline, CDR1 is SGHTA, CDR2 FQGTGA. Trimming cost V 0 bases and J 1 base, with 6 bases left between them. The CDR3 DNA reads as TGTGCCAGCAGCTTAACAGGGTGGAACACCGGGGAGCTGTTTTTT. Its protein product is CASSLTGWNTGELFF.

The V and J genes are TRBV5-1 and TRBJ2-5, with 9 bases lining up with TRBD2. Trimming at V came to 6 bases and at J to 3 bases, leaving 9 bases not matched to a gene. CDR1 and CDR2 (germline): SGHRS, YFSETQ. This CDR3 has 15 residues. CDR3 nucleotide sequence: TGCGCCAGCACGCACACCGGGACTAGCAAAGAGACCCAGTACTTC. It encodes CASTHTGTSKETQYF.

This clonotype appeared a few times. CDR3 loop: CASFLAGSRGDEAFF. CDR3 coding DNA: TGTGCCAGCTTCTTAGCCGGAAGCCGGGGGGATGAAGCTTTCTTT. The rearrangement links TRBV7-9 to TRBJ1-1; perhaps TRBD1 as D (5 bases). Germline V CDR1 and CDR2: SEHNR, FQNEAQ (reference sequence). V was pared by 8 bases and J by 7 bases, with 23 bases between. CDR3 size: 15 residues.

This clonotype was observed a few times. The genes are TRBV5-1 and TRBJ2-3; 7 bases map to TRBD2. The CDR3 has 15 amino acids. Germline V gene data show CDR1 as SGHRS and CDR2 as YFSETQ. V trimming: 6 bases; J trimming: 3 bases; junction bases outside the gene matches: 10. CDR3 nucleotide sequence: TGCGCCAGCACCCGAATGGCGGGAGAAACAGATACGCAGTATTTT. Translating it yields CASTRMAGETDTQYF. The full variable domain, with the rest looked up from reference TRBV5-1 and TRBJ2-3, is KAGVTQTPRYLIKTRGQQVTLSCSPISGHRSVSWYQQTPGQGLQFLFEYFSETQRNKGNFPGRFSGRQFSNSRSEMNVSTLELGDSALYLCASTRMAGETDTQYFGPGTRLTVL.

The chain couples TRBV6-1 to TRBJ2-7; D uncertain. V gave up 2 bases and J gave up 0 bases, with 5 bases separating them. There are 13 residues in the CDR3. CDR1 and CDR2 from the germline V gene are MNHNS and SASEGT. CDR3 DNA sequence: TGTGCCAGCAGTGAACGGATCTCCTACGAGCAGTACTTC. It codes for CASSERISYEQYF.

This clonotype was counted a few times. The J gene is TRBJ2-2, the V gene TRBV19; 10 bases align to TRBD2. CDR1 is LNHDA and CDR2 is SQIVND in the germline V gene (reference sequence). Trimming removed 6 bases from V and 6 bases from J; junction bases left unmatched: 7. The CDR3 totals 15 residues. In DNA, the CDR3 is TGTGCCAGTAGCCCTAGCGGGGGCCCCTCCGGGGAGCTGTTTTTT. Amino acids: CASSPSGGPSGELFF.

The V gene is TRBV9, the J gene TRBJ1-3, with D maybe TRBD1 (5 bases). Trimming pared 3 bases from V and 4 bases from J, leaving 17 bases between. Germline CDR1 and CDR2: SGDLS and YYNGEE. The CDR3 covers 16 residues. This chain's CDR3 is CASSEGPGANGNTIYF. The CDR3 DNA is TGTGCCAGCAGCGAGGGGCCCGGGGCTAACGGAAACACCATATATTTT.

This clonotype was counted many times. V is TRBV14 and J is TRBJ2-7, with 7 bases identical to TRBD1. The CDR3 totals 15 residues. The J segment lost 0 bases and the V segment lost 4 bases, leaving 6 bases of the junction unmatched. Germline V gene sequence: CDR1 SGHDN, CDR2 FVKESK. CDR3 in amino acids: CASSPRQGSSYEQYF. CDR3 DNA: TGTGCCAGCAGCCCCCGACAGGGAAGCTCCTACGAGCAGTACTTC.

The chain employs TRBV20-1 and TRBJ2-7; a possible D gene is TRBD2 (6 bases). Trimming removed 6 bases at V and 1 base at J, with 19 bases between. Per the germline V gene, CDR1 is DFQATT and CDR2 is SNEGSKA (reference sequence). The CDR3 covers 15 residues. CDR3 amino acids: CSAKDGRGPSYEQYF. The CDR3 DNA is TGCAGTGCCAAGGACGGGCGGGGTCCATCCTACGAGCAGTACTTC.

V and J are TRBV5-1 and TRBJ2-1; the match to TRBD2 covers 12 bases. CDR1 and CDR2 (germline): SGHRS, YFSETQ. The junction had 7 bases not matched to a gene; V was cut back by 3 bases and J by 6 bases. The CDR3 loop spans 16 amino acids. CDR3 residues: CASSSQTSGSFNEQFF. Here the CDR3 DNA reads TGCGCCAGCAGCTCCCAGACTAGCGGGAGTTTCAATGAGCAGTTCTTC.

Details on this clonotype: The missing conserved phenylalanine or tryptophan at the end of this CDR3 makes a read error likely. The chain combines TRBV5-1 with TRBJ2-2; D may be TRBD1 (5 bases). Looked up from germline, CDR1 is SGHRS and CDR2 is YFSETQ. This CDR3 region has 15 residues. Trimming cost V 2 bases and J 2 bases, with 10 bases left between them. The CDR3 reads CASSFVQGNTGELFL. CDR3 nucleotides: TGCGCCAGCAGCTTCGTCCAGGGAAACACCGGGGAGCTGTTTCTT.

This clonotype was seen more than once but under ten times. V and J are TRBV5-1 and TRBJ2-7; D is tentatively TRBD1 or TRBD2 (7 bases each). Trimming stripped 4 bases from V and 2 bases from J, with 16 bases between. Per germline, CDR1 SGHRS and CDR2 YFSETQ. CDR3 length: 15 residues. CDR3 sequence (DNA): TGCGCCAGCAGCCCCCAGGCAGGGGGGGCCTACGAGCAGTACTTC. This gives the protein CASSPQAGGAYEQYF.

This chain uses TRBV7-2 with TRBJ2-2; 11 nucleotides match TRBD2. CDR3 size: 17 residues. V was clipped by 4 bases and J by 2 bases; unmatched bases: 6. Germline lookup yields CDR1 SGHTA and CDR2 FQGNSA. CDR3 coding DNA: TGTGCCAGCAGCTCAGGACTAGCGGGCTTCAACACCGGGGAGCTGTTTTTT. Its translation: CASSSGLAGFNTGELFF.

This clonotype turned up a few times. The rearrangement uses TRBV7-8 and TRBJ2-7; 10 positions match TRBD2. The CDR3 consists of 15 residues. V dropped 5 bases and J dropped 6; count of bases not matched to a gene: 10. Germline loops: CDR1 SGHVS, CDR2 FQNEAQ. The DNA of the CDR3 is TGTGCCAGCAGCCCAGCGGGAGGGTTGCGGAGCGAGCAGTACTTC. Translation: CASSPAGGLRSEQYF.

This clonotype was recorded at least ten times. The chain recombines TRBV20-1 with TRBJ2-3; the match to TRBD2 covers 12 bases. The CDR3 is 18 residues long. The ends lost 3 bases at V and 4 bases at J; junction bases unmatched: 14. CDR1 and CDR2 from the germline V gene are DFQATT and SNEGSKA (reference sequence). Here the CDR3 reads CSASSPLAGGGASDTQYF. In DNA, the CDR3 is TGCAGTGCTAGTTCTCCACTAGCGGGGGGAGGAGCTTCAGATACGCAGTATTTT.